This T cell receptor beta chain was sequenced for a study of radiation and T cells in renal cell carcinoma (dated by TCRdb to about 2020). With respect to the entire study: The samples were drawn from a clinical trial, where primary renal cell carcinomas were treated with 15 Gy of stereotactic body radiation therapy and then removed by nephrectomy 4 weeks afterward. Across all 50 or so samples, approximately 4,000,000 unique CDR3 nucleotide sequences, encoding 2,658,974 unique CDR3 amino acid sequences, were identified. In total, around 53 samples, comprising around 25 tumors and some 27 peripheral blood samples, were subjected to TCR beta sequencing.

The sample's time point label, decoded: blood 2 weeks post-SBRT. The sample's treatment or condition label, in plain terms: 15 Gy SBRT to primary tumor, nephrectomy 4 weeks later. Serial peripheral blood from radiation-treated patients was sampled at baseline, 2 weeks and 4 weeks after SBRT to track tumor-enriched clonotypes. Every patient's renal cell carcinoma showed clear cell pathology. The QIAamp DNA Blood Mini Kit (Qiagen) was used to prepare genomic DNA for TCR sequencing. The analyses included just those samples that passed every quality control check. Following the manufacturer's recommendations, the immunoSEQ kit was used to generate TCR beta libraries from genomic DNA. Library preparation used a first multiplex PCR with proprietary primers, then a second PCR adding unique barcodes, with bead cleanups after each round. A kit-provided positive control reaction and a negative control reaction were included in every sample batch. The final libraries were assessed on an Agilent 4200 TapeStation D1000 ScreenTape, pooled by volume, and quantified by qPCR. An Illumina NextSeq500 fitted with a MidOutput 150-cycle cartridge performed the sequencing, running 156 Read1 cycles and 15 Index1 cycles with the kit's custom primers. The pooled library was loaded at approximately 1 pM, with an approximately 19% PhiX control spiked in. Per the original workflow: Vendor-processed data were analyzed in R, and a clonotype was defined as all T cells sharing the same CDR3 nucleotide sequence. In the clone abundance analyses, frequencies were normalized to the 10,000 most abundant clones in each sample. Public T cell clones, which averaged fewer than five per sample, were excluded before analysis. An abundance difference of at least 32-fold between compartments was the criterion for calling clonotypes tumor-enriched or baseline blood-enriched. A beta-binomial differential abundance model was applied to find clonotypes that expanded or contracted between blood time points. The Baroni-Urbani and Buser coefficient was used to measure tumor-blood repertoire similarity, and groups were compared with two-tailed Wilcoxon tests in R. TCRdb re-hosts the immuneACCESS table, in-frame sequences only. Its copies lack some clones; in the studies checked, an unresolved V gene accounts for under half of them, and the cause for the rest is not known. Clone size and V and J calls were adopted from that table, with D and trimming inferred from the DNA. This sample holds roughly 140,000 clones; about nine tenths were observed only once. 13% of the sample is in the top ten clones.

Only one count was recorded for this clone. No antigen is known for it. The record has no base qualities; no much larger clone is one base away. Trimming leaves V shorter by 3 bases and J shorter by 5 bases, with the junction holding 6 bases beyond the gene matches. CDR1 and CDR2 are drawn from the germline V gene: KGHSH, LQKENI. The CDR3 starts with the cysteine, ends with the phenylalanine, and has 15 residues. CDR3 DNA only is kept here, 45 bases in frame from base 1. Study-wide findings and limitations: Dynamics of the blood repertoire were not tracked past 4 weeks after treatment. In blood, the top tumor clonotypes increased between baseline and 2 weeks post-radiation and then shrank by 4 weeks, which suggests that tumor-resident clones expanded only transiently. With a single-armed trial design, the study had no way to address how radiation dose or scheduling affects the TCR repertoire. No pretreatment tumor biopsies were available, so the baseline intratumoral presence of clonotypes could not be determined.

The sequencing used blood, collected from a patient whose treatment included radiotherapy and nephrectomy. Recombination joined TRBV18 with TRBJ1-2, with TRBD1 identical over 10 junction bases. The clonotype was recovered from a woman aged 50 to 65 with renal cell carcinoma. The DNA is TGTGCCAGCTCACCGGGGCCGGACAGGGGGTATGGCTACACCTTC. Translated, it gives CASSPGPDRGYGYTF. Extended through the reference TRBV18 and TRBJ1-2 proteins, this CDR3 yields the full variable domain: NAGVMQNPRHLVRRRGQEARLRCSPMKGHSHVYWYRQLPEEGLKFMVYLQKENIIDESGMPKERFSAEFPKEGPSILRIQQVVRGDSAAYFCASSPGPDRGYGYTFGSGTRLTVV.